This paragraph reports one T cell receptor (beta chain). This record comes from a study of OX40 agonist ivuxolimab in advanced cancers. Only in-frame clones appear in the TCRdb table, and some are missing; sequencing was by immunoSEQ multiplex PCR. The table has tens of thousands of clones, 85% to 90% seen once. With baseline, cycle 4 day 1, and cycle 7 day 1 as timepoints, blood was sampled. The germline CDR1 and CDR2 sequences are LNHDA and SQIVND (reference sequence). V was trimmed by 3 bases and J by 2 bases, leaving 7 bases between them. This CDR3 spans 13 amino acids. The V gene is TRBV19, the J gene TRBJ1-1, with D unclear. The sequence was obtained from an adult with an advanced solid tumor such as melanoma, head and neck, liver or kidney cancer. The specimen was CD4+ or CD8+ T cells sorted from blood, collected in a trial of the OX40 agonist ivuxolimab. CDR3 DNA sequence: TGTGCCAGTAGTATCAAAGAAAACACTGAAGCTTTCTTT. This codes for CASSIKENTEAFF.